Listed below are T cell receptor beta chains from one sample, sequenced in a study of CD8 T cell repertoires and HIV-1 epitope variants. Antigens of these TCRs are unknown. Produced via immunoSEQ multiplex PCR; TCRdb's table is partial and in-frame only. Of fewer than 6,000 clones in the sample, about three fifths were seen once. Sample: cultured CD8+ T cells derived from PBMCs. The receptors were sampled from a male donor with HIV. CDR3s include the opening cysteine and the closing phenylalanine or tryptophan. Fields, in order: D gene, clone size, J gene, V gene, CDR3 protein, CDR3 DNA. The D gene is left open where the match is weak. The size of a clone is reported for some rows only, either as once, few or many, or as a class for expanded clones.

d_call: -; clone_size: -; j_call: TRBJ2-7; v_call: TRBV6-5; cdr3_aa: CASSYSGGLYEQYF; cdr3_nt: TGTGCCAGCAGTTACTCGGGGGGGCTCTACGAGCAGTACTTC
d_call: -; clone_size: -; j_call: TRBJ2-7; v_call: TRBV29-1; cdr3_aa: CSVEVPGQTYEQYF; cdr3_nt: TGCAGCGTTGAAGTCCCAGGCCAGACCTACGAGCAGTACTTC
d_call: TRBD2; clone_size: -; j_call: TRBJ2-5; v_call: TRBV4-1; cdr3_aa: CASSQEEGLAGEQETQYF; cdr3_nt: TGCGCCAGCAGCCAAGAAGAGGGACTAGCGGGGGAACAAGAGACCCAGTACTTC
d_call: -; clone_size: -; j_call: TRBJ1-2; v_call: TRBV13; cdr3_aa: CASSLGGFGLGVDGYTF; cdr3_nt: TGTGCCAGCAGCTTAGGGGGGTTCGGCTTAGGGGTGGATGGCTACACCTTC
d_call: -; clone_size: -; j_call: TRBJ1-5; v_call: TRBV6-1; cdr3_aa: CASSERGLSGVNQPQHF; cdr3_nt: TGTGCCAGCAGTGAGCGGGGGTTGTCAGGGGTCAATCAGCCCCAGCATTTT
d_call: TRBD2; clone_size: -; j_call: TRBJ2-1; v_call: TRBV11-1; cdr3_aa: CASSFGTSGSNEQFF; cdr3_nt: TGTGCCAGCAGCTTTGGGACTAGCGGGAGTAATGAGCAGTTCTTC
d_call: TRBD1; clone_size: -; j_call: TRBJ2-7; v_call: TRBV28; cdr3_aa: CASSPGTGLPEQYF; cdr3_nt: TGTGCCAGCAGTCCCGGGACAGGGCTTCCCGAGCAGTACTTC
d_call: -; clone_size: -; j_call: TRBJ2-7; v_call: TRBV28; cdr3_aa: CASRPEGGRHEQYF; cdr3_nt: TGTGCCAGCAGACCCGAGGGGGGTCGGCACGAGCAGTACTTC
d_call: -; clone_size: -; j_call: TRBJ2-2; v_call: TRBV27; cdr3_aa: CASSYDGSELFF; cdr3_nt: TGTGCCAGCAGTTACGATGGAAGTGAGCTGTTTTTT
d_call: TRBD1; clone_size: -; j_call: TRBJ1-3; v_call: TRBV27; cdr3_aa: CASSLTRTGAISGNTIYF; cdr3_nt: TGTGCCAGCAGCCTTACGCGGACAGGGGCCATCTCTGGAAACACCATATATTTT
d_call: TRBD2; clone_size: once; j_call: TRBJ2-3; v_call: TRBV5-1; cdr3_aa: CASSLTGASGSTDTQYF; cdr3_nt: TGCGCCAGCAGCTTAACTGGCGCTAGCGGGTCCACAGATACGCAGTATTTT
d_call: TRBD1; clone_size: -; j_call: TRBJ2-1; v_call: TRBV6-6; cdr3_aa: CASSYRQGEYNEQFF; cdr3_nt: TGTGCCAGCAGTTACCGACAGGGCGAATACAATGAGCAGTTCTTC
d_call: -; clone_size: -; j_call: TRBJ1-3; v_call: TRBV19; cdr3_aa: CASSISVSGNTIYF; cdr3_nt: TGTGCCAGTAGTATCAGCGTCTCTGGAAACACCATATATTTT
d_call: -; clone_size: -; j_call: TRBJ2-7; v_call: TRBV29-1; cdr3_aa: CSVEGSSYEQYF; cdr3_nt: TGCAGCGTGGAGGGGAGTAGCTACGAGCAGTACTTC
d_call: -; clone_size: once; j_call: TRBJ2-1; v_call: TRBV27; cdr3_aa: CASSLSEEFYNEQFF; cdr3_nt: TGTGCCAGCAGTTTATCTGAGGAATTCTACAATGAGCAGTTCTTC
d_call: TRBD1; clone_size: -; j_call: TRBJ2-3; v_call: TRBV6-5; cdr3_aa: CASSGTGGTDTQYF; cdr3_nt: TGTGCCAGCAGTGGGACAGGCGGGACAGATACGCAGTATTTT
d_call: TRBD1; clone_size: -; j_call: TRBJ2-7; v_call: TRBV18; cdr3_aa: CASSPSQGGLYEQYF; cdr3_nt: TGTGCCAGCTCACCATCTCAAGGGGGCCTTTACGAGCAGTACTTC
d_call: -; clone_size: -; j_call: TRBJ2-7; v_call: TRBV6-1; cdr3_aa: CASSEGDGYEQYF; cdr3_nt: TGTGCCAGCAGTGAAGGGGACGGCTACGAGCAGTACTTC
d_call: -; clone_size: -; j_call: TRBJ1-1; v_call: TRBV13; cdr3_aa: CASSRGDTEAFF; cdr3_nt: TGTGCCAGCAGCCGTGGGGACACTGAAGCTTTCTTT
d_call: -; clone_size: -; j_call: TRBJ2-7; v_call: TRBV6-1; cdr3_aa: CASSEAWLYEQYF; cdr3_nt: TGTGCCAGCAGTGAAGCCTGGCTTTACGAGCAGTACTTC
d_call: TRBD2; clone_size: -; j_call: TRBJ2-5; v_call: TRBV4-2; cdr3_aa: CASSQGGAGEETQYF; cdr3_nt: TGTGCCAGCAGCCAAGGCGGAGCGGGGGAAGAGACCCAGTACTTC
d_call: -; clone_size: -; j_call: TRBJ1-6; v_call: TRBV5-6; cdr3_aa: CASSLGAVSPLHF; cdr3_nt: TGTGCCAGCAGCTTGGGTGCGGTTTCACCCCTCCACTTT
d_call: -; clone_size: -; j_call: TRBJ2-1; v_call: TRBV4-1; cdr3_aa: CASSQASSYNEQFF; cdr3_nt: TGCGCCAGCAGCCAAGCGAGCTCCTACAATGAGCAGTTCTTC